The rows below give T cell receptor beta chains drawn from one sample of a study of shared clonotypes between healthy human individuals. TCRdb's copy holds only in-frame clones and misses some; the assay was immunoSEQ multiplex PCR. The table has hundreds of thousands of clones, about 95% seen once. What was sequenced was naive CD8+ T cells sorted from blood. The origin of the receptors is a woman aged 30 to 39 in good health. Each CDR3 is given with its conserved first and last residue. Each record gives: CDR3 length, V gene, J gene, D gene, clone size, CDR3 protein, CDR3 DNA. A D gene is named only where the DNA matches it firmly. A clone size is listed for some rows: how often the clone was seen (once, few, many), or a class if it is expanded.

>19|TRBV15|TRBJ2-7|TRBD2|.
CATSRERLAGASLTDEQYF
TGTGCCACCAGCAGAGAAAGACTAGCGGGAGCGTCGTTAACGGACGAGCAGTACTTC
>15|TRBV5-1|TRBJ2-1|TRBD2|once
CASSFTSGSYNEQFF
TGCGCCAGCAGCTTTACTAGCGGGTCCTACAATGAGCAGTTCTTC
>18|TRBV9|TRBJ2-3|TRBD2|once
CASSADIAGGPETDTQYF
TGTGCCAGCAGCGCCGATATAGCGGGAGGGCCTGAGACAGATACGCAGTATTTT
>13|TRBV19|TRBJ1-3|.|.
CASSDWGENTIYF
TGTGCCAGTAGTGATTGGGGCGAAAACACCATATATTTT
>15|TRBV30|TRBJ2-7|TRBD1|.
CAWTPGQGAVYEQYF
TGTGCCTGGACACCCGGACAGGGGGCTGTATACGAGCAGTACTTC
>15|TRBV9|TRBJ2-5|.|.
CASSVDGSAGETQYF
TGTGCCAGCAGCGTAGATGGGTCGGCGGGAGAGACCCAGTACTTC
>12|TRBV7-9|TRBJ2-7|.|.
CASQEGNYEQYF
TGTGCCAGTCAGGAGGGAAACTACGAGCAGTACTTC
>14|TRBV7-6|TRBJ2-7|TRBD1|once
CASSLWDRGSEQYF
TGTGCCAGCAGCTTATGGGACAGAGGGTCGGAGCAGTACTTC
>14|TRBV27|TRBJ2-3|.|.
CASSSHRTADTQYF
TGTGCCAGCAGTTCCCACAGGACGGCAGATACGCAGTATTTT
>15|TRBV28|TRBJ2-7|.|.
CASSLSLLLSYEQYF
TGTGCCAGCAGTTTATCTCTTTTGCTGTCCTACGAGCAGTACTTC
>18|TRBV7-3|TRBJ2-6|.|.
CASSLTVRGRSGANVLTF
TGTGCCAGCAGCTTAACAGTCAGGGGAAGATCTGGGGCCAACGTCCTGACTTTC
>15|TRBV27|TRBJ1-5|.|.
CASLTRQLSNQPQHF
TGTGCCAGCTTGACCCGACAGCTTAGCAATCAGCCCCAGCATTTT
>13|TRBV7-6|TRBJ2-7|.|.
CASSLGPSYEQYF
TGTGCCAGCAGCTTAGGCCCCTCCTACGAGCAGTACTTC
>17|TRBV25-1|TRBJ2-7|TRBD2|once
CASSDPMGGGPPYEQYF
TGTGCCAGCAGTGATCCTATGGGGGGAGGGCCCCCCTACGAGCAGTACTTC
>16|TRBV28|TRBJ1-5|.|.
CASRFNTGTVNQPQHF
TGTGCCAGCAGATTTAATACCGGGACTGTCAATCAGCCCCAGCATTTT
>11|TRBV7-9|TRBJ2-7|.|.
CASSSTYEQYF
TGTGCCAGCAGCTCTACGTACGAGCAGTACTTC
>15|TRBV7-6|TRBJ2-7|.|.
CASSYNDRSSYEQYF
TGTGCCAGCAGCTATAACGACAGGAGCTCCTACGAGCAGTACTTC
>13|TRBV27|TRBJ2-7|.|.
CASSQGPPYEQYF
TGTGCCAGCAGCCAGGGCCCTCCCTACGAGCAGTACTTC
>10|TRBV29-1|TRBJ2-3|.|.
CSVMVDTQYF
TGCAGCGTTATGGTGGATACGCAGTATTTT
>17|TRBV14|TRBJ1-4|.|.
CASSQDVIGSSNEKLFF
TGTGCCAGCAGCCAAGATGTAATCGGCAGCTCTAATGAAAAACTGTTTTTT
>14|TRBV5-6|TRBJ1-4|.|once
CASSLAGIGEKLFF
TGTGCCAGCAGCTTGGCCGGGATTGGGGAAAAACTGTTTTTT
>15|TRBV27|TRBJ1-5|TRBD1|.
CASSLGTGGNQPQHF
TGTGCCAGCAGCCTAGGGACAGGGGGCAATCAGCCCCAGCATTTT
>15|TRBV29-1|TRBJ2-1|TRBD2|once
CSVQPSGRVYNEQFF
TGCAGCGTCCAGCCTAGCGGGAGGGTTTACAATGAGCAGTTCTTC
>12|TRBV5-1|TRBJ1-1|.|.
CASSSDGIEAFF
TGCGCCAGCAGCTCCGACGGTATTGAAGCTTTCTTT
>14|TRBV27|TRBJ2-3|.|once
CASSLLGGTDTQYF
TGTGCCAGCAGTTTACTTGGGGGCACAGATACGCAGTATTTT
>12|TRBV27|TRBJ2-3|.|once
CASRKGTDTQYF
TGTGCCAGCAGGAAAGGCACAGATACGCAGTATTTT
>15|TRBV5-4|TRBJ2-2|TRBD2|.
CASSLGVAGPGELFF
TGTGCCAGCAGCTTGGGGGTAGCGGGTCCCGGGGAGCTGTTTTTT
>14|TRBV2|TRBJ2-7|TRBD1|few
CASRETGWNDEQYF
TGTGCCAGCAGGGAGACAGGGTGGAATGACGAGCAGTACTTC
>15|TRBV6-6|TRBJ2-7|.|.
CASSYIADLPYEQYF
TGTGCCAGCAGTTATATAGCGGATTTACCCTACGAGCAGTACTTC
>13|TRBV6-6|TRBJ1-1|.|.
CASRSQGVTEAFF
TGTGCCAGCAGAAGCCAGGGAGTCACTGAAGCTTTCTTT
>14|TRBV6-6|TRBJ2-3|TRBD2|.
CASSLSTSSDTQYF
TGTGCCAGCAGTTTATCGACTAGCTCGGATACGCAGTATTTT
>12|TRBV29-1|TRBJ2-5|.|.
CSVESRQETQYF
TGCAGCGTTGAAAGTAGACAAGAGACCCAGTACTTC
>15|TRBV10-3|TRBJ1-1|.|.
CAISESIPMNTEAFF
TGTGCCATCAGTGAGTCTATCCCTATGAACACTGAAGCTTTCTTT
>14|TRBV7-8|TRBJ2-7|.|.
CASSLGDHTYEQYF
TGTGCCAGCAGCCTCGGGGACCATACCTACGAGCAGTACTTC
>16|TRBV27|TRBJ2-7|.|once
CASSVVGTGSFHEQYF
TGTGCCAGCAGTGTAGTCGGAACAGGGAGCTTCCACGAGCAGTACTTC
>15|TRBV11-1|TRBJ2-1|.|.
CASSFALSSYNEQFF
TGTGCCAGCAGCTTTGCCTTAAGCTCCTACAATGAGCAGTTCTTC
>17|TRBV19|TRBJ2-2|.|.
CASSIVLFRPNTGELFF
TGTGCCAGTAGTATAGTTCTTTTCAGGCCGAACACCGGGGAGCTGTTTTTT
>16|TRBV6-4|TRBJ2-1|.|.
CASSDISGGTYNEQFF
TGTGCCAGCAGTGACATTTCCGGGGGCACCTACAATGAGCAGTTCTTC
>14|TRBV5-1|TRBJ1-1|TRBD1|.
CASSSLTGGTEAFF
TGCGCCAGCAGCTCTTTGACAGGGGGCACTGAAGCTTTCTTT
>15|TRBV7-6|TRBJ2-7|TRBD2|.
CASSPFSGTPTEQYF
TGTGCCAGCAGCCCCTTTAGCGGGACACCTACCGAGCAGTACTTC
>15|TRBV7-8|TRBJ2-7|.|.
CASSLAGTLSGEQYF
TGTGCCAGCAGCTTAGCCGGGACCCTATCTGGCGAGCAGTACTTC
>15|TRBV5-1|TRBJ2-1|.|.
CASSLKAATYNEQFF
TGCGCCAGTAGCTTGAAGGCGGCAACCTACAATGAGCAGTTCTTC
>15|TRBV6-5|TRBJ2-7|TRBD1|.
CASSYSWDRIYEQYF
TGTGCCAGCAGTTACTCGTGGGACAGGATCTACGAGCAGTACTTC
>14|TRBV5-6|TRBJ2-7|.|once
CASGRGALVGEQYF
TGTGCCAGCGGCCGGGGCGCACTGGTGGGGGAGCAGTACTTC
>18|TRBV7-9|TRBJ1-5|TRBD1|.
CASSGSGTVDYSNQPQHF
TGTGCCAGCAGCGGCTCCGGGACAGTGGATTATAGCAATCAGCCCCAGCATTTT
>15|TRBV11-1|TRBJ2-3|TRBD2|.
CASSLTSGSTDTQYF
TGTGCCAGCAGCCTCACTAGCGGGAGCACAGATACGCAGTATTTT
>13|TRBV5-4|TRBJ1-1|.|.
CASSPGESTEAFF
TGTGCCAGCAGCCCAGGGGAAAGCACTGAAGCTTTCTTT
>14|TRBV6-1|TRBJ2-5|TRBD1|.
CASRMTGAQETQYF
TGTGCCAGCAGGATGACAGGGGCCCAAGAGACCCAGTACTTC
>13|TRBV9|TRBJ2-7|.|.
CASSLSGPYEQYF
TGTGCCAGCAGCCTATCGGGCCCCTACGAGCAGTACTTC
>16|TRBV28|TRBJ1-4|.|.
CASSTDTSLANEKLFF
TGTGCCAGCAGCACGGACACCAGCCTCGCTAATGAAAAACTGTTTTTT
>16|TRBV19|TRBJ2-7|TRBD1|.
CASRESGQGPSYEQYF
TGTGCCAGTAGGGAGTCGGGACAGGGACCCTCCTACGAGCAGTACTTC
>12|TRBV9|TRBJ2-3|.|.
CASSASWDTQYF
TGTGCCAGCAGCGCTTCATGGGATACGCAGTATTTT
>15|TRBV28|TRBJ1-5|.|.
CASSLESGSNQPQHF
TGTGCCAGCAGTTTAGAATCCGGGAGCAATCAGCCCCAGCATTTT